This is a list of T cell receptor beta chains from one sample in a study of beta chain features in type 1 diabetes. Profiling relied on immunoSEQ multiplex PCR, and the TCRdb table lists in-frame clones only, not all of them. The data contain about 340,000 clones, roughly 8.8% of them singletons. The source material was central memory CD4+ T cells from blood. These receptors were collected from a man aged 25-40 years with type 1 diabetes. The CDR3 runs from the conserved cysteine through the conserved F or W. Fields, in order: D gene, V gene, clone size, J gene, CDR3 DNA, CDR3 protein. The D gene is left open where the match is weak. Expanded clones get a size class; other rows say once, few or many, or leave the size out.

>TRBD2|TRBV29-1|NA|TRBJ2-2
TGCAGCGTTGCCCGGTCCGCTAGCGGGGTCACCGGGGAGCTGTTTTTT
CSVARSASGVTGELFF
>NA|TRBV7-2|few|TRBJ2-3
TGTGCCAGCAGCTTAGCGAAAGGGGAGAGGGATACGCAGTATTTT
CASSLAKGERDTQYF
>NA|TRBV11-2|few|TRBJ2-5
TGTGCCAGCAGCTTAATGAGGGGAGGAACAGAGACCCAGTACTTC
CASSLMRGGTETQYF
>NA|TRBV7-2|NA|TRBJ1-2
TGTGCCAGCAGCGAGAAACAGGGTAGGGCCTATGGCTACACCTTC
CASSEKQGRAYGYTF
>NA|TRBV30|NA|TRBJ1-1
TGTGCCTGGAGTCGGGGGGGCGACACTGAAGCTTTCTTT
CAWSRGGDTEAFF
>TRBD2|TRBV7-2|few|TRBJ2-7
TGTGCCAGCAGCCCGGGGGGCTCCTACGAGCAGTACTTC
CASSPGGSYEQYF
>TRBD1|TRBV9|few|TRBJ1-1
TGTGCCAGCAGCGTAACGACAGGGTCCTCTGAAGCTTTCTTT
CASSVTTGSSEAFF
>TRBD1|TRBV5-1|NA|TRBJ1-5
TGCGCCAGCAGCTTGGTAAGGGACAGGGGCAATCAGCCCCAGCATTTT
CASSLVRDRGNQPQHF
>TRBD1|TRBV5-1|NA|TRBJ2-7
TGCGCCAGCAGCTTGGCCTCCCGGGACAGGTGGTACTTC
CASSLASRDRWYF
>TRBD1|TRBV28|NA|TRBJ1-1
TGTGCCAGCACCCCGGGACAGGGGGCCACTGAAGCTTTCTTT
CASTPGQGATEAFF
>NA|TRBV21-1|few|TRBJ1-5
TGTGCCAGCAGCAAGGGGATAAGGACCTTACAGAATCAGCCCCAGCATTTT
CASSKGIRTLQNQPQHF
>TRBD1|TRBV6-5|few|TRBJ2-7
TGTGCCAGCACCGCAGGGGGCTACGAGCAGTACTTC
CASTAGGYEQYF
>NA|TRBV11-2|NA|TRBJ2-5
TGTGCCAGCAGCTTGAGTCAGGGGGGAATACTCGCCCAGTACTTC
CASSLSQGGILAQYF
>TRBD1|TRBV18|few|TRBJ2-7
TGTGCCAGCTCACCGTTCAGACAGGGGCGTACCTACGAGCAGTACTTC
CASSPFRQGRTYEQYF
>NA|TRBV4-1|NA|TRBJ1-6
TGCGCCAGCAGCCAAGATAGTTTCCGGGGGGATTCACCCCTCCACTTT
CASSQDSFRGDSPLHF
>NA|TRBV6-5|NA|TRBJ1-1
TGTGCCAGCAGTTACGGAGTAGTTACTGAAGCTTTCTTT
CASSYGVVTEAFF
>NA|TRBV4-1|few|TRBJ2-7
TGCGCCAGCAGCCAAGAAGCTGTAGGGGGTAGCTCCTACGAGCAGTACTTC
CASSQEAVGGSSYEQYF
>NA|TRBV7-8|NA|TRBJ2-3
TGTGCCAGCAGCCAAAGGGGAATGACCACAGATACGCAGTATTTT
CASSQRGMTTDTQYF
>TRBD2|TRBV9|NA|TRBJ2-3
TGTGCCAGCAGCGTAGCGGGGGGGCGGACAGATACGCAGTATTTT
CASSVAGGRTDTQYF
>NA|TRBV10-3|many|TRBJ2-3
TGTGCCATCAGTGGAATGGGAACATCTAGCACAGATACGCAGTATTTT
CAISGMGTSSTDTQYF
>NA|TRBV21-1|NA|TRBJ1-2
TGTGCCAGCAGCAGAAAATCGGTACAGACCATTTATGGCTACACCTTC
CASSRKSVQTIYGYTF
>NA|TRBV9|NA|TRBJ2-5
TGTGCCAGCAGCGGCGGACTGCTTCAAGAGACCCAGTACTTC
CASSGGLLQETQYF
>TRBD1|TRBV4-3|NA|TRBJ1-2
TGCGCCAGCAGCCAGGACAGGGGGCAAAGCTATGGCTACACCTTC
CASSQDRGQSYGYTF
>TRBD1|TRBV5-1|NA|TRBJ1-1
TGCGCCAGCAGCCCGGACAGGGGTGGCACTGAAGCTTTCTTT
CASSPDRGGTEAFF
>NA|TRBV5-1|NA|TRBJ1-1
TGCGCCAGCAGGGAAGCGACAGGTAATGAAGCTTTCTTT
CASREATGNEAFF
>NA|TRBV27|NA|TRBJ1-1
TGTGCCAGCAGTTTATGGGGGAAGATGAACACTGAAGCTTTCTTT
CASSLWGKMNTEAFF
>NA|TRBV6-5|few|TRBJ1-1
TGTGCCAGCAGTCGTAGGGGCACTGAAGCTTTCTTT
CASSRRGTEAFF
>NA|TRBV7-9|once|TRBJ1-1
TGTGCCAGCAGCTCCCCCGCAGGGTTGAACACTGAAGCTTTCTTT
CASSSPAGLNTEAFF
>TRBD2|TRBV7-6|NA|TRBJ2-3
TGTGCCAGCAGCTCCGGCGGGGGTGGACCAGATACGCAGTATTTT
CASSSGGGGPDTQYF
>NA|TRBV5-1|few|TRBJ2-3
TGCGCCAGCAGCTTGTCTGGCGGGCGCACAGATACGCAGTATTTT
CASSLSGGRTDTQYF
>NA|TRBV18|few|TRBJ2-5
TGTGCCAGCTCACAAAGGAGAGAGACCCAGTACTTC
CASSQRRETQYF
>NA|TRBV7-2|NA|TRBJ2-7
TGTGCCAGCAGCCAGGACCGACAGGTCTACGAGCAGTACTTC
CASSQDRQVYEQYF
>NA|TRBV23-1|many|TRBJ1-6
TGCGCCAAGGGGACTTCTAGTTCACCCCTCCACTTT
CAKGTSSSPLHF
>NA|TRBV10-3|NA|TRBJ2-5
TGTGCCATCAGCCGCTCGGGAAATCGAGGAGAGACCCAGTACTTC
CAISRSGNRGETQYF
>NA|TRBV11-2|few|TRBJ1-1
TGTGCCAGCAGCCCAACCCTGAACACTGAAGCTTTCTTT
CASSPTLNTEAFF
>NA|TRBV6-1|NA|TRBJ1-5
TGTGCCAGCAGTGGAAATGAGTTCAATCAGCCCCAGCATTTT
CASSGNEFNQPQHF
>TRBD2|TRBV29-1|NA|TRBJ2-7
TGCAGCGCGAGCGGGACGGTGGTCTACGAGCAGTACTTC
CSASGTVVYEQYF
>NA|TRBV28|few|TRBJ2-7
TGTGCCAGCAGTGTCCTCCAGAGTTACGAGCAGTACTTC
CASSVLQSYEQYF
>TRBD1|TRBV7-9|NA|TRBJ2-1
TGTGCCAGCAGCTTGACAGGGAATGAGCAGTTCTTC
CASSLTGNEQFF
>NA|TRBV7-2|NA|TRBJ2-1
TGTGCCAGCAGCTTACAGGCCTACAATGAGCAGTTCTTC
CASSLQAYNEQFF
>TRBD1|TRBV19|NA|TRBJ1-5
TGTGCCAGTAGTTCAGACAGGGGAGTCAGACAGCCCCAGCATTTT
CASSSDRGVRQPQHF
>NA|TRBV4-1|NA|TRBJ2-7
TGCGCCAGCAGCCAGGAGACGCCAAGGCCCTACGAGCAGTACTTC
CASSQETPRPYEQYF
>TRBD1|TRBV6-1|few|TRBJ2-7
TGTGCCAGCAGAGTCGGGACAGGAGACGAGCAGTACTTC
CASRVGTGDEQYF
>TRBD1|TRBV6-5|NA|TRBJ2-1
TGTGCCGCAGGAGAGAACAGGGGGTCCTACAATGAGCAGTTCTTC
CAAGENRGSYNEQFF
>TRBD1|TRBV30|few|TRBJ1-4
TGTGCCTGGAGGGACAGGGGCCCTGAAAAACTGTTTTTT
CAWRDRGPEKLFF
>NA|TRBV27|many|TRBJ2-1
TGTGCCAGCAGTTTGGGCAGGGGTCTCTACAATGAGCAGTTCTTC
CASSLGRGLYNEQFF
>TRBD2|TRBV5-1|NA|TRBJ2-2
TGCGCCAGCAGCCCTGGACTAGCGGGGAACACCGGGGAGCTGTTTTTT
CASSPGLAGNTGELFF
>TRBD2|TRBV7-9|few|TRBJ2-7
TGTGCCAGCAGCTTAGCCGGGCTAGCGGGGTCTTACGAGCAGTACTTC
CASSLAGLAGSYEQYF
>TRBD1|TRBV19|few|TRBJ1-5
TGTGCCAGTAGTTTTGGGACAGTTAGCAATCAGCCCCAGCATTTT
CASSFGTVSNQPQHF
>NA|TRBV18|NA|TRBJ2-3
TGTGCCAGCTCACCAGCCCCCGGCGGACCTAGCACAGATACGCAGTATTTT
CASSPAPGGPSTDTQYF
>TRBD2|TRBV7-9|few|TRBJ2-3
TGTGCCAGCAGCCGTAGCGGGGGGACAGATACGCAGTATTTT
CASSRSGGTDTQYF
>NA|TRBV7-2|NA|TRBJ2-2
TGTGCCAGCAGTCGGGACCTCAACACCGGGGAGCTGTTTTTT
CASSRDLNTGELFF
>TRBD1|TRBV6-5|NA|TRBJ1-1
TGTGCCAGCAGGGCAGGGGGCGGGAACACTGAAGCTTTCTTT
CASRAGGGNTEAFF